This TCR beta chain is drawn from a study of identifying expanded T cells in peripheral blood. Study results and limitations: Technical replicates showed roughly 1.2 changed clones; two weeks 15 to 20; four weeks 19. Across healthy donors, higher total template counts meant significantly greater approximately two-week count variance.

Points on this clone: The antigen remains undetermined.

The method was immunoSEQ multiplex PCR; TCRdb's version includes in-frame clones alone and lacks a portion of them. The data hold about 90,000 clones, with about 86% observed a single time. Collection occurred without any documented infections or immune events in donors. This clonotype originated in a person between 18 and 75 years old in good health. The sequenced sample consisted of blood.

The DNA of the CDR3 is TGTGCCAGCAGTTACGTGCAGGGGGCCTATGGCTACACCTTC. The encoded protein is CASSYVQGAYGYTF. The chain joins TRBV6-5 to TRBJ1-2; 8 bases are a match to TRBD1. Losses at the gene ends were 2 bases for V and 4 bases for J; bases not matched to a gene: 3. The CDR3 consists of 14 residues. From germline, CDR1 is MNHEY and CDR2 SVGAGI.